This TCR beta chain comes out of a study of cytomegalovirus exposure and HLA in healthy donors. This clone was counted between two and nine times. Its antigen remains unknown. The PCR employed 60 Vbeta primers together with 13 Jbeta primers. TCRdb keeps only in-frame clones here, not all; method: immunoSEQ multiplex PCR. The table records 150,000 to 200,000 clones, almost 85% of them present only once. General study results and limits: Associated with cytomegalovirus, according to the listing, were some 150 TCR beta chains.

The CDR3 loop spans 11 amino acids. The germline V gene encodes CDR1 SGHTA and CDR2 FQGNSA. The V gene lost 1 base and the J gene lost 12 bases, with 8 bases spanning the gap. Sequenced material: PBMCs. This receptor was identified in a woman aged 45-65 years in good health and CMV-seronegative. V gene TRBV7-2 combines with J gene TRBJ2-3; D perhaps matches TRBD1 (5 bases). DNA of the CDR3: TGTGCCAGCAGCTTAGTCCAGGGCCAGTATTTT. This gives the protein CASSLVQGQYF.